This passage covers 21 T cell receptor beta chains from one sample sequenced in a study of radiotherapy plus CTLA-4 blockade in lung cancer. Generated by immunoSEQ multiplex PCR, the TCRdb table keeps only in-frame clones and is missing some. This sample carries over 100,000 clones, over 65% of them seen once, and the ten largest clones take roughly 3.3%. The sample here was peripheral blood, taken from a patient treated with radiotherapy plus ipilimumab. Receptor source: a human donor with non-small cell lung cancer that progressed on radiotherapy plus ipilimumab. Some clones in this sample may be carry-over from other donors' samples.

The CDR3 here is CASSQRTGEGYTF. DNA of the CDR3: TGCGCCAGCAGCCAGCGGACAGGGGAAGGCTACACCTTC. This sequence joins TRBV4-3 and TRBJ1-2; 9 bases map to TRBD1. With V trimmed by 3 bases and J by 8 bases, 4 bases remained unmatched. The CDR3 has 13 residues. CDR1 is LGHNA and CDR2 is YSLEER in the germline V gene.

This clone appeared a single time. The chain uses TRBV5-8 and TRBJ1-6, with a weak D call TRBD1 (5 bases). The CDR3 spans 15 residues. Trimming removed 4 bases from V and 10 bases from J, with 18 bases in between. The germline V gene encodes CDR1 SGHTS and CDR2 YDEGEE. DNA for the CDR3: TGTGCCAGCAGCGGGACGGGAGCCCAAGGGTCACCCCTCCACTTT. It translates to CASSGTGAQGSPLHF.

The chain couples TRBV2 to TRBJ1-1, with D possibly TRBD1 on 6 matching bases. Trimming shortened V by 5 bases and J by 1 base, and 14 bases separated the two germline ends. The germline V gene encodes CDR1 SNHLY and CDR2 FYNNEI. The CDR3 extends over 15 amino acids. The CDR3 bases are TGTGCCAGCAGTAAATATACAGGGTCGAACACTGAAGCTTTCTTT. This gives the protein CASSKYTGSNTEAFF.

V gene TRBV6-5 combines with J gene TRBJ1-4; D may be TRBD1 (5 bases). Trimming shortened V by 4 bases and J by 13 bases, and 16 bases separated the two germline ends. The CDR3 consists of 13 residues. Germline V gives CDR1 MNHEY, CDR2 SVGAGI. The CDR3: CASSSLDRLGLFF. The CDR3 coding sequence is TGTGCCAGCAGTTCCCTCGACAGATTGGGACTGTTTTTT.

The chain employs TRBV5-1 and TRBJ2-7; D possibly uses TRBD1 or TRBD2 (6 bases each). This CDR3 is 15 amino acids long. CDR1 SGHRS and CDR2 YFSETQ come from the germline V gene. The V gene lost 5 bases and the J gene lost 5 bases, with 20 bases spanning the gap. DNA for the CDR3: TGCGCCAGCAGTCCGACAGGTTACCGCGGGAACGAGCAGTACTTC. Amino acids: CASSPTGYRGNEQYF.

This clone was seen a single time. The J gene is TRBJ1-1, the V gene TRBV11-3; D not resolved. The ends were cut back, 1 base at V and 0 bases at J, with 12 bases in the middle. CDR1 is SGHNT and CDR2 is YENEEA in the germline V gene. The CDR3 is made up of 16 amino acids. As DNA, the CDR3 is TGTGCCAGCAGCTTAGCCCAGGAAGACATGAACACTGAAGCTTTCTTT. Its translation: CASSLAQEDMNTEAFF.

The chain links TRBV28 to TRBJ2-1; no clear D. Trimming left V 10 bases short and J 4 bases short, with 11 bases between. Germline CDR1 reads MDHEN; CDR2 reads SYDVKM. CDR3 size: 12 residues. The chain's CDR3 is CATRTDYNEQFF. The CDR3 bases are TGTGCCACCCGAACAGATTACAATGAGCAGTTCTTC. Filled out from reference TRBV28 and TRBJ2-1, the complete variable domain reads DVKVTQSSRYLVKRTGEKVFLECVQDMDHENMFWYRQDPGLGLRLIYFSYDVKMKEKGDIPEGYSVSREKKERFSLILESASTNQTSMYLCATRTDYNEQFFGPGTRLTVL.

DNA of the CDR3: TGTGCCAGCAGCTTAGGTGCCGGTATGAACACTGAAGCTTTCTTT. This sequence encodes CASSLGAGMNTEAFF. The V call is TRBV7-2, the J call TRBJ1-1; D remains ambiguous. Trimming removed 1 base from V and 0 bases from J, with 9 bases in between. CDR1 and CDR2 from the germline V gene are SGHTA and FQGNSA. This CDR3 region has 15 residues. The full variable domain, with the rest looked up from reference TRBV7-2 and TRBJ1-1, is GAGVSQSPSNKVTEKGKDVELRCDPISGHTALYWYRQSLGQGLEFLIYFQGNSAPDKSGLPSDRFSAERTGGSVSTLTIQRTQQEDSAVYLCASSLGAGMNTEAFFGQGTRLTVV.

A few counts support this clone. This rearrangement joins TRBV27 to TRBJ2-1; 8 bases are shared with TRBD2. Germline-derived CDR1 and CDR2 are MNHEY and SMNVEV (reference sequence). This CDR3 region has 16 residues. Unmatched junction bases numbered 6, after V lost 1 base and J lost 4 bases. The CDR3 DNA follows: TGTGCCAGCAGTTTATACGCAGCGGGGGAGTACAATGAGCAGTTCTTC. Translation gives CASSLYAAGEYNEQFF.

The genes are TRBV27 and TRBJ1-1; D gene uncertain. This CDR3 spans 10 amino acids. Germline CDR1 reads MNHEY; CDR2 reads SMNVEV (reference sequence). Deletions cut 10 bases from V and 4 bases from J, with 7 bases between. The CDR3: CANDITEAFF. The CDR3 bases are TGTGCCAACGACATCACTGAAGCTTTCTTT.

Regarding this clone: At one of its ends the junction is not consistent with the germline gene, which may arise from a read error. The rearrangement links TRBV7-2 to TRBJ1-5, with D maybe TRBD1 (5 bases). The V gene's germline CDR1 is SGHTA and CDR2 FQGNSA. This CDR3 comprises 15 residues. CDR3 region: CVSSLTRGFNQPQHF. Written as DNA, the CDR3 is TGTGTCAGCAGCCTTACTAGGGGATTCAATCAGCCCCAGCATTTT.

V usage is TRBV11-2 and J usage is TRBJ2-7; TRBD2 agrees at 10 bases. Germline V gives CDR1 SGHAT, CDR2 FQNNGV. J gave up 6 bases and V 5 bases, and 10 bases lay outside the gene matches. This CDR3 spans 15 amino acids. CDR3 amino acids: CASSIGTSEVLEQYF. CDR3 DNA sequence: TGTGCCAGCAGCATCGGGACTAGCGAGGTTCTCGAGCAGTACTTC.

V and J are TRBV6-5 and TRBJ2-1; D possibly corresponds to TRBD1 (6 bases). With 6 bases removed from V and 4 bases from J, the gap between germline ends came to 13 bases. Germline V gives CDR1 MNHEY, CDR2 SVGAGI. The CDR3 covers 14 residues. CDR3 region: CASRLGTSYNEQFF. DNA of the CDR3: TGTGCCAGCAGATTAGGGACATCTTACAATGAGCAGTTCTTC.

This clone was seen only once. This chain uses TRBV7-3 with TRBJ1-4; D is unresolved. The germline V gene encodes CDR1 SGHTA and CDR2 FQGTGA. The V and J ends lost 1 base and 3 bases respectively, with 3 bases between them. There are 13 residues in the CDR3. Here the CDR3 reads CASSLMANEKLFF. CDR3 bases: TGTGCCAGCAGCTTAATGGCTAATGAAAAACTGTTTTTT. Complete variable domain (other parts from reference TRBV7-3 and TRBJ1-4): GAGVSQTPSNKVTEKGKYVELRCDPISGHTALYWYRQSLGQGPEFLIYFQGTGAADDSGLPNDRFFAVRPEGSVSTLKIQRTERGDSAVYLCASSLMANEKLFFGSGTQLSVL.

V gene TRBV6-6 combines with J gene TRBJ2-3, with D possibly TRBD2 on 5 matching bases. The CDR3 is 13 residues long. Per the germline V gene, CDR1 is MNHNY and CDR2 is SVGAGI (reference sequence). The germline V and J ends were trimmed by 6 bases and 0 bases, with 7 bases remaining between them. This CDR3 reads CASRGDSTDTQYF. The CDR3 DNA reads TGTGCCAGCAGGGGAGATAGCACAGATACGCAGTATTTT.

CDR3 sequence (DNA): TGTGCCAGCTCACCCGGGACTAACAAAAACATTCAGTACTTC. Translation gives CASSPGTNKNIQYF. This chain links TRBV18 with TRBJ2-4, with TRBD2 matching over 7 bases. Germline lookup yields CDR1 KGHSH and CDR2 LQKENI. CDR3 length equals 14 residues. V gave up 3 bases and J gave up 3 bases; unmatched junction bases: 2.

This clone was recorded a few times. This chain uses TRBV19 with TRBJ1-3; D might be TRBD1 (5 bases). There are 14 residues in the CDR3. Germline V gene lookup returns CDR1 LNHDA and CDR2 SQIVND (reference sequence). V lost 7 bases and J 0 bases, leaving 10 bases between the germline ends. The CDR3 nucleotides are TGTGCCAGTAAGGCAGGACACTCTGGAAACACCATATATTTT. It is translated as CASKAGHSGNTIYF.

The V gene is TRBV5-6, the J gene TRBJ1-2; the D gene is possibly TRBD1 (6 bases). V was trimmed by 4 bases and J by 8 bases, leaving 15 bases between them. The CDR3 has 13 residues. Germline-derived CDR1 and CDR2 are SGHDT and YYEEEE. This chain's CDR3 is CASSLGQLPGYTF. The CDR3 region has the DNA TGTGCCAGCAGCCTCGGACAGCTCCCCGGCTACACCTTC.

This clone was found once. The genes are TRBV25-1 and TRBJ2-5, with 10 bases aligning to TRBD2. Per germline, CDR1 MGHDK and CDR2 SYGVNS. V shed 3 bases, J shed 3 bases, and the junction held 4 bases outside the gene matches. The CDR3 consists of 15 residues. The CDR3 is CASSDGTSAEETQYF. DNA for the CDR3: TGTGCCAGCAGTGACGGGACTAGCGCCGAAGAGACCCAGTACTTC.

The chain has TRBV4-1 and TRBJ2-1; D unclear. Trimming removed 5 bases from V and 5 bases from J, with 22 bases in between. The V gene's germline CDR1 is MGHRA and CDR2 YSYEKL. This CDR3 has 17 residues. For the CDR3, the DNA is TGCGCCAGCAGCGCAGGCCAGGTTAGGTGGGCTGACAATGAGCAGTTCTTC. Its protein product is CASSAGQVRWADNEQFF.

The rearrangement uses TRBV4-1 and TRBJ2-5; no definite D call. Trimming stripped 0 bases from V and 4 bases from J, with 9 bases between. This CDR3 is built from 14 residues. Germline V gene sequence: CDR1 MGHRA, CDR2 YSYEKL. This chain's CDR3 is CASSQDGLGETQYF. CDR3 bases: TGCGCCAGCAGCCAAGATGGTCTAGGAGAGACCCAGTACTTC.